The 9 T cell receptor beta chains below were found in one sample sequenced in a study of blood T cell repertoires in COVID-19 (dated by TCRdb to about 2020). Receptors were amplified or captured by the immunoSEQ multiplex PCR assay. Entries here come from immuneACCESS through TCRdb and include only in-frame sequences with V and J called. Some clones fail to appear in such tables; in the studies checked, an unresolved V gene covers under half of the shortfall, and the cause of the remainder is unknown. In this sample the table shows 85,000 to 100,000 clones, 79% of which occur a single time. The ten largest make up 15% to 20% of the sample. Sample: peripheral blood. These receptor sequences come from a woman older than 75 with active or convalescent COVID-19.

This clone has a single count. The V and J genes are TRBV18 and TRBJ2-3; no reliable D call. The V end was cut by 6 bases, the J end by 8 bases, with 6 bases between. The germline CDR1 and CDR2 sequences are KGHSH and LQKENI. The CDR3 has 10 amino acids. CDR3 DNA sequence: TGTGCCAGCTCGCGAGGTACGCAGTATTTT. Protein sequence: CASSRGTQYF.

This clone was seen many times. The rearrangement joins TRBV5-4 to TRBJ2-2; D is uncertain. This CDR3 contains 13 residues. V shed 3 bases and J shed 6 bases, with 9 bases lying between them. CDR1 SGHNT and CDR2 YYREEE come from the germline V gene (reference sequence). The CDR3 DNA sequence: TGTGCCAGCAGCTCACAAGGAGCCGGGGAGCTGTTTTTT. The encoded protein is CASSSQGAGELFF.

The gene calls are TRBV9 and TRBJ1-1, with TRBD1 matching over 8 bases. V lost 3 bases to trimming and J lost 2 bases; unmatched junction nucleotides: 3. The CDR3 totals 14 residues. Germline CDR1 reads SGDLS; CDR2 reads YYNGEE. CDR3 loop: CASSGRGRNTEAFF. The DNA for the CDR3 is TGTGCCAGCAGCGGCAGGGGGCGAAACACTGAAGCTTTCTTT.

The CDR3 region is CATSRDLGFLDNNEKLFF. The CDR3 coding sequence is TGTGCCACCAGCAGAGATTTGGGCTTTCTCGACAATAATGAAAAACTGTTTTTT. This chain links TRBV15 with TRBJ1-4; D remains unclear. The germline V and J ends were trimmed by 0 bases and 4 bases, with 18 bases remaining between them. There are 18 residues in the CDR3. Germline V gives CDR1 LNHNV, CDR2 YYDKDF (reference sequence).

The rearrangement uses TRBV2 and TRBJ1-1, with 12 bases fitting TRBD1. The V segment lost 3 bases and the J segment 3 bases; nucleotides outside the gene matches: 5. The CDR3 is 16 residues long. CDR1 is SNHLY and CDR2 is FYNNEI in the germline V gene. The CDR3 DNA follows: TGTGCCAGCAGTGAGGTGGGACAGGGGGCCGACACTGAAGCTTTCTTT. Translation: CASSEVGQGADTEAFF.

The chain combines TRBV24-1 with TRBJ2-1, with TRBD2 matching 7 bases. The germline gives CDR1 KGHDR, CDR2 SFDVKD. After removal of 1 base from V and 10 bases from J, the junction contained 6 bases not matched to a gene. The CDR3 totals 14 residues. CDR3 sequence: CATSDFRSGKEQFF. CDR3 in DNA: TGTGCCACCAGTGATTTCCGCAGCGGGAAAGAGCAGTTCTTC.

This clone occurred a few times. CDR3 sequence: CASSPIIAEADTEAFF. CDR3 bases: TGTGCCAGCAGCCCTATAATAGCCGAGGCGGACACTGAAGCTTTCTTT. The chain employs TRBV7-8 and TRBJ1-1; D gene uncertain. Germline-derived CDR1 and CDR2 are SGHVS and FQNEAQ. The CDR3 runs 16 residues. V was pared by 5 bases and J by 3 bases, with 19 bases between.

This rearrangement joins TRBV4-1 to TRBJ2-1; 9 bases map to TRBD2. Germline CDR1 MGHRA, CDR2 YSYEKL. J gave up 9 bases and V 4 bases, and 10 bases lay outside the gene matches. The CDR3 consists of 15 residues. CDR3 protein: CASSPGAGGQAEQFF. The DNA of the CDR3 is TGCGCCAGCAGCCCGGGGGCGGGAGGGCAAGCTGAGCAGTTCTTC.

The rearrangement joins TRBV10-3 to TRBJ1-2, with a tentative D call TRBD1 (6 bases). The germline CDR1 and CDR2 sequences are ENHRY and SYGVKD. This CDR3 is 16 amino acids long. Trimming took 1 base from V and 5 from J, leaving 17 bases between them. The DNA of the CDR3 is TGTGCCATCAGTGAGTTTAAGGACGGACAGTCATATGGCTACACCTTC. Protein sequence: CAISEFKDGQSYGYTF.